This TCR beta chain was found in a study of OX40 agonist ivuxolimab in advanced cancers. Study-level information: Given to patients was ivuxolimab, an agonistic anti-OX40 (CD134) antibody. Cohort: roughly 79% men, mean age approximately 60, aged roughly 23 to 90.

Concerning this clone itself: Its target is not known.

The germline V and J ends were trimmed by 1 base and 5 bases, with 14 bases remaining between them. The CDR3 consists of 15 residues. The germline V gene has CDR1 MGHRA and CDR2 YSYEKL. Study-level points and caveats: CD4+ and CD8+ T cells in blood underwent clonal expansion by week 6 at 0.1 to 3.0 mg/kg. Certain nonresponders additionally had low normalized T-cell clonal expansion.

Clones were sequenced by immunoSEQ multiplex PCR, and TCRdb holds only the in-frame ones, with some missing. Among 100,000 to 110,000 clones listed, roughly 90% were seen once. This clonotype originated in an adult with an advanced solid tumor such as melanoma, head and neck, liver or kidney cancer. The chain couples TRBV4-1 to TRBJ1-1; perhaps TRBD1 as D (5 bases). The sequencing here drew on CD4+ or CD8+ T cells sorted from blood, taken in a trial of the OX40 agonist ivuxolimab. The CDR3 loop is CASSQAGIFFTEAFF. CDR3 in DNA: TGCGCCAGCAGCCAAGCAGGGATCTTCTTTACTGAAGCTTTCTTT.